The present TCR beta chain was sequenced within a study of immune characterization of retroperitoneal liposarcoma. Per the germline V gene, CDR1 is SGHVS and CDR2 is FQNEAQ. The CDR3 is 15 amino acids. Trimming pared 3 bases from V and 0 bases from J, leaving 12 bases between. TCRdb re-analysed the PCR reads in MiXCR, keeping a single row per CDR3 protein. This sample carries 8,500 to 11,000 distinct CDR3 sequences, around a quarter of them seen once, and the ten largest clones take 8.5%. This clonotype is judged medium-sized. Sequenced material: tumor tissue. The chain combines TRBV7-8 with TRBJ2-7; D possibly corresponds to TRBD2 (5 bases). The TCR comes from a female donor with retroperitoneal liposarcoma. The CDR3 coding sequence is TGTGCCAGCAGCTTGGACCCGGGATTCTCCTACGAGCAGTACTTC. As protein: CASSLDPGFSYEQYF.